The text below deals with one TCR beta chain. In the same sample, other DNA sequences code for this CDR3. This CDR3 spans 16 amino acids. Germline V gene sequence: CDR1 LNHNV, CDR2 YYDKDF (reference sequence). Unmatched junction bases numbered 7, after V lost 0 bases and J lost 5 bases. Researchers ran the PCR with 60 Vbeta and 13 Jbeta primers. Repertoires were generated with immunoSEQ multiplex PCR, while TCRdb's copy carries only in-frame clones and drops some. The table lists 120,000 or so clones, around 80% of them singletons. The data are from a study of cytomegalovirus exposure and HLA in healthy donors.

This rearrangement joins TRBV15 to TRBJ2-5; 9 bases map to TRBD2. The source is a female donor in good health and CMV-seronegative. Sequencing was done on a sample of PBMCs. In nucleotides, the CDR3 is TGTGCCACCAGCAGAGATAGGCGGGGGGGACAGGAGACCCAGTACTTC. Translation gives CATSRDRRGGQETQYF.